The next 27 T cell receptor beta chains were all read from a single sample in a study of CD8 T cells in Susac syndrome. A quantity of about 0.5 to 1 ug RNA underwent reverse transcription using random hexamers. TCRdb redid the calling of the immunoSEQ multiplex PCR reads with MiXCR, one entry per CDR3 protein. This sample carries 150,000 to 180,000 distinct CDR3 sequences, approximately 94% of them seen once, and the ten largest clones take 0.2% to 0.25%. Sequencing used CD8+ T cells from PBMCs. Receptors originate from a human donor with multiple sclerosis.

This clonotype was counted once. The chain links TRBV29-1 to TRBJ1-1; D not certain. V was shortened by 5 bases and J by 5 bases, with 6 bases between the two germline ends. CDR1 is SQVTM, CDR2 ANQGSEA, per germline. CDR3 length: 10 residues. This chain's CDR3 is CSVRETEAFF. The CDR3 DNA reads TGCAGCGTTAGGGAAACTGAAGCTTTCTTT.

The gene calls are TRBV4-1 and TRBJ2-7; TRBD1 matches 7 bases. The germline V gene encodes CDR1 MGHRA and CDR2 YSYEKL. The junction had 8 bases not matched to a gene; V was cut back by 3 bases and J by 3 bases. The CDR3 has 15 residues. CDR3 nucleotides: TGCGCCAGCAGCCAGACGGACAGGCCAAACTACGAGCAGTACTTC. Translation: CASSQTDRPNYEQYF.

DNA for the CDR3: TGTGCCAGCAGGGGACTAATCGAAATCACAGATACGCAGTATTTT. It encodes CASRGLIEITDTQYF. The chain combines TRBV12-3 or TRBV12-4 with TRBJ2-3; 7 bases fit TRBD2. The CDR3 consists of 15 residues. Trimming removed 6 bases from V and 2 bases from J; junction bases left unmatched: 8.

This sequence joins TRBV4-2 and TRBJ2-1; unclear D gene. This CDR3 comprises 13 residues. Trimming removed 6 bases at V and 6 bases at J, with 12 bases between. CDR1 and CDR2 from the germline V gene are LGHNA and YNFKEQ. The CDR3 nucleotides are TGTGCCAGCAGAGGCGTAGAGAGCAATGAGCAGTTCTTC. It specifies CASRGVESNEQFF.

This chain connects TRBV6-2 or TRBV6-3 to TRBJ2-1, with TRBD1 matching 9 bases. Germline loops: CDR1 MNHEY, CDR2 SVGEGT. V lost 10 bases to trimming and J lost 9 bases; unmatched junction nucleotides: 19. The CDR3 has 16 residues. The DNA of the CDR3 is TGTGCCACTACCCGATCCCGGACAGGGGTAAGAGGTGAGCAGTTCTTC. It specifies CATTRSRTGVRGEQFF.

Details on this clonotype: Germline is not matched at one junction end, which may reflect a read error. The CDR3 region is CASSLGGDGYTF. In DNA, the CDR3 is TGTGCCAGCAGTTTAGGAGGAGATGGCTACACCTTC. The chain joins TRBV5-1 to TRBJ1-2, with D unresolved. In germline, CDR1 is SGHRS, CDR2 YFSETQ. There are 12 residues in the CDR3. The variable domain in full, with the rest retrieved from reference TRBV5-1 and TRBJ1-2, is KAGVTQTPRYLIKTRGQQVTLSCSPISGHRSVSWYQQTPGQGLQFLFEYFSETQRNKGNFPGRFSGRQFSNSRSEMNVSTLELGDSALYLCASSLGGDGYTFGSGTRLTVV.

J is TRBJ2-7 and V is TRBV20-1; TRBD2 is a possible D gene (5 bases). Germline CDR1 and CDR2: DFQATT and SNEGSKA (reference sequence). V was cut by 0 bases and J by 0 bases, with 18 bases left in between. The CDR3 has 17 amino acids. CDR3 protein: CSARDRGPSAVSYEQYF. The CDR3 DNA follows: TGCAGTGCTAGAGATCGGGGTCCGAGTGCTGTCTCCTACGAGCAGTACTTC.

This chain uses TRBV6-6 with TRBJ1-2, with 8 positions matching TRBD1. This CDR3 region has 14 residues. Germline loops: CDR1 MNHNY, CDR2 SVGAGI (reference sequence). V lost 2 bases, J lost 5 bases, and 4 bases stayed unmatched. The CDR3 DNA reads TGTGCCAGCAGTTACCGGGACAGGCCGTATGGCTACACCTTC. This encodes CASSYRDRPYGYTF.

The rearrangement joins TRBV29-1 to TRBJ1-1, with D unclear. Trimming took off 7 bases at V and 1 base at J, with 10 bases between the two ends. CDR3 size: 12 residues. Germline assignment: CDR1 SQVTM and CDR2 ANQGSEA. CDR3 sequence: CSAALGNTEAFF. CDR3 DNA: TGCAGCGCCGCACTTGGGAACACTGAAGCTTTCTTT.

The chain is built from TRBV29-1 and TRBJ2-7; a possible D gene is TRBD2 (6 bases). V gave up 1 base and J gave up 1 base, with 17 bases separating them. The CDR3 extends over 16 amino acids. CDR1 and CDR2 (germline): SQVTM, ANQGSEA. CDR3 nucleotides: TGCAGCGTTGAAGGTCACGGGGACTCCTTGTCCTACGAGCAGTACTTC. Amino acid sequence: CSVEGHGDSLSYEQYF.

This clonotype was detected only once. The V call is TRBV29-1, the J call TRBJ1-1, with D unclear. Germline CDR1 SQVTM, CDR2 ANQGSEA. V was clipped by 3 bases and J by 4 bases, with 12 bases between them. The CDR3 has 13 residues. The CDR3 sequence: CSVEAGPSTEAFF. The CDR3 DNA is TGCAGCGTTGAGGCCGGACCGTCCACTGAAGCTTTCTTT. Full variable domain (missing parts from reference TRBV29-1 and TRBJ1-1): SAVISQKPSRDICQRGTSLTIQCQVDSQVTMMFWYRQQPGQSLTLIATANQGSEATYESGFVIDKFPISRPNLTFSTLTVSNMSPEDSSIYLCSVEAGPSTEAFFGQGTRLTVV.

The chain carries TRBV5-1 and TRBJ2-7; 9 bases line up with TRBD1. From germline, CDR1 is SGHRS and CDR2 YFSETQ. The CDR3 totals 15 residues. With 3 bases clipped from V and 5 bases from J, the junction kept 9 bases outside the gene matches. The CDR3 loop is CASSYRTGEGDEQYF. CDR3 DNA sequence: TGCGCCAGCAGCTATCGGACAGGGGAAGGCGACGAGCAGTACTTC.

V and J are TRBV28 and TRBJ2-5; 7 positions agree with TRBD2. The CDR3 runs to 12 residues. CDR1 is MDHEN, CDR2 SYDVKM, per germline. Unmatched junction bases numbered 2, after V lost 7 bases and J lost 3 bases. In DNA form, the CDR3 reads TGTGCCAGCACTGGACTAGAAGAGACCCAGTACTTC. Translation: CASTGLEETQYF.

Here the CDR3 reads CASSPRGRTYSGANVLTF. The CDR3 DNA reads TGTGCCAGCAGTCCTCGGGGGCGAACCTACTCTGGGGCCAACGTCCTGACTTTC. This sequence joins TRBV27 and TRBJ2-6, with D perhaps TRBD1 or TRBD2 (6 bases each). CDR3 length: 18 residues. CDR1 MNHEY and CDR2 SMNVEV come from the germline V gene (reference sequence). The ends were cut back, 5 bases at V and 0 bases at J, with 17 bases in the middle.

A note on this clonotype: One end of the junction is discordant with germline, which a read error may explain. The rearrangement links TRBV9 to TRBJ2-7; possibly TRBD2 for D (7 bases). CDR1 is SGDLS and CDR2 is YYNGEE in the germline V gene. CDR3 length: 15 amino acids. DNA for the CDR3: TGTGCCAGCAGCGTAGCTGGGAGGGGGTCCTCCGAGCAGTACTTC. This translates into CASSVAGRGSSEQYF.

The chain employs TRBV7-9 and TRBJ2-3; no clear D. Trimming shortened V by 5 bases and J by 2 bases, and 8 bases separated the two germline ends. Germline-derived CDR1 and CDR2 are SEHNR and FQNEAQ (reference sequence). The CDR3 totals 13 residues. DNA of the CDR3: TGTGCCAGCAGCCCGGAGCTCACAGATACGCAGTATTTT. It specifies CASSPELTDTQYF.

This chain joins TRBV4-2 and TRBJ2-5, with D unclear. The ends were cut back, 1 base at V and 4 bases at J, with 7 bases in the middle. The germline V gene has CDR1 LGHNA and CDR2 YNFKEQ. The CDR3 is made up of 13 amino acids. CDR3 residues: CASSQGEGETQYF. The CDR3 DNA is TGTGCCAGCAGCCAAGGGGAAGGAGAGACCCAGTACTTC.

The V call is TRBV21-1, the J call TRBJ2-1; the table calls TRBD1, which could not be checked here. TRBV21-1 is given as a pseudogene. The CDR3 length is 16 residues. CDR3 nucleotides: TGTGCCAGCAGCAAAGCTACGGACAGAGTGTACAATGAGCAGTTCTTC. It specifies CASSKATDRVYNEQFF.

The rearrangement uses TRBV5-6 and TRBJ2-1, with 9 nucleotides matching TRBD2. Germline CDR1 is SGHDT and CDR2 is YYEEEE. CDR3 length: 15 amino acids. With 2 bases clipped from V and 6 bases from J, the junction kept 6 bases outside the gene matches. CDR3 sequence reads: CASSLDSGGLNEQFF. The DNA for the CDR3 is TGTGCCAGCAGCTTAGATAGCGGGGGTCTCAATGAGCAGTTCTTC.

The CDR3 sequence is CASSAGTVPFF. CDR3 coding DNA: TGTGCCAGCAGCGCCGGGACGGTCCCGTTCTTC. The chain joins TRBV7-6 to TRBJ2-1, with D perhaps being TRBD1 or TRBD2 (5 bases each). The V and J ends lost 5 bases and 15 bases respectively, with 14 bases between them. This CDR3 comprises 11 residues. Looked up from germline, CDR1 is SGHVS and CDR2 is FNYEAQ.

The genes are TRBV9 and TRBJ1-1; D unclear. Deletions cut 3 bases from V and 6 bases from J, with 9 bases between. The V gene's germline CDR1 is SGDLS and CDR2 YYNGEE. The CDR3 sequence is 12 residues long. The CDR3 DNA reads TGTGCCAGCAGCGCAGGTGTCGCTGAAGCTTTCTTT. This encodes CASSAGVAEAFF.

V and J are TRBV20-1 and TRBJ1-6; D not certain. Germline assignment: CDR1 DFQATT and CDR2 SNEGSKA (reference sequence). The CDR3 is 16 amino acids. The CDR3 reads CSLSPLTSSYNSPLHF. The CDR3 DNA sequence: TGCAGCCTATCCCCCCTAACTAGCTCCTATAATTCACCCCTCCACTTT.

This clonotype was picked up one time. The CDR3 region is CSVEEAGARGYGYTF. DNA of the CDR3: TGCAGCGTTGAAGAGGCAGGGGCGCGCGGCTATGGCTACACCTTC. The J gene is TRBJ1-2, the V gene TRBV29-1, with a possible D match to TRBD1 (6 bases). The CDR3 runs 15 residues. Trimming took 0 bases from V and 4 from J, leaving 15 bases between them. Per the germline V gene, CDR1 is SQVTM and CDR2 is ANQGSEA.

The chain employs TRBV5-1 and TRBJ2-3; weak D call: TRBD2 (5 bases). The CDR3 spans 16 residues. V lost 4 bases to trimming and J lost 1 base, with 16 bases between them. CDR1 and CDR2 from the germline V gene are SGHRS and YFSETQ. The chain's CDR3 is CASSRTGGLGTDTQYF. CDR3 in DNA: TGCGCCAGCAGCAGGACCGGTGGACTGGGCACAGATACGCAGTATTTT.

This clonotype has only one observation. This chain uses TRBV3-1 with TRBJ1-2; D gene ambiguous. Germline-derived CDR1 and CDR2 are LGHDT and YNNKEL (reference sequence). This CDR3 spans 14 amino acids. V was trimmed by 4 bases and J by 4 bases, leaving 13 bases between them. Written as DNA, the CDR3 is TGTGCCAGCAGCCCGGCGAGGGTGGCCTATGGCTACACCTTC. Its translation: CASSPARVAYGYTF.

In the case of this clonotype: The DNA is left out, because the CDR3 cannot be placed on it with certainty; the CDR3 is given as TCRdb lists it. This chain joins TRBV3-1 and TRBJ1-1; the table calls TRBD1, which could not be checked here. Germline lookup yields CDR1 LGHDT and CDR2 YNNKEL (reference sequence). The CDR3 is 15 residues long, counting both termini. CDR3 loop: CASSPVGQGNSRTFF.

This chain connects TRBV3-1 to TRBJ1-4; D gene uncertain. Trimming stripped 0 bases from V and 4 bases from J, with 3 bases between. Germline CDR1 reads LGHDT; CDR2 reads YNNKEL (reference sequence). This CDR3 contains 13 residues. CDR3 DNA sequence: TGTGCCAGCAGCCAAGATAATAATGAAAAACTGTTTTTT. Its translation: CASSQDNNEKLFF.